Following are 12 T cell receptor beta chains from one sample sequenced in a study of blood T cells in healthy people across ages. PCR was performed a second time for 7 to 11 cycles using a sample-barcoded 5' primer and a J-beta primer mix. TCRdb passed the 5' RACE reads through MiXCR, listing each CDR3 protein once. The top ten hold 10% to 15% of the sample, which has some 1.1 million distinct CDR3 sequences, 35% to 40% seen once. Material for sequencing was blood. The source of these receptors is a man aged 18 to 35 in good health.

The gene calls are TRBV4-3 and TRBJ2-2; D perhaps matches TRBD2 (7 bases). The germline V and J ends were trimmed by 0 bases and 3 bases, with 14 bases remaining between them. Germline V gives CDR1 LGHNA, CDR2 YSLEER. The CDR3 consists of 17 residues. CDR3 nucleotide sequence: TGCGCCAGCAGCCAAGATTTGGCGGGGGCCTACACCGGGGAGCTGTTTTTT. Translating it yields CASSQDLAGAYTGELFF.

This clonotype was counted between two and nine times. V and J are TRBV7-2 and TRBJ2-1, with 7 nucleotides matching TRBD1. Trimming cost V 3 bases and J 7 bases; bases outside gene matches: 6. CDR1 and CDR2 from the germline V gene are SGHTA and FQGNSA. The CDR3 has 14 residues. CDR3 sequence reads: CASSFGTVQNEQFF. DNA for the CDR3: TGTGCCAGCAGCTTCGGGACAGTGCAGAATGAGCAGTTCTTC.

This clonotype was seen a few times. The genes are TRBV7-2 and TRBJ1-2; no firm D call. CDR3 size: 13 residues. Trimming took off 5 bases at V and 3 bases at J, with 10 bases between the two ends. Germline assignment: CDR1 SGHTA and CDR2 FQGNSA. The CDR3 loop reads CASSQVRYYGYTF. The CDR3 nucleotides are TGTGCCAGCAGCCAAGTGAGGTACTATGGCTACACCTTC. Complete variable domain (other parts from reference TRBV7-2 and TRBJ1-2): GAGVSQSPSNKVTEKGKDVELRCDPISGHTALYWYRQSLGQGLEFLIYFQGNSAPDKSGLPSDRFSAERTGGSVSTLTIQRTQQEDSAVYLCASSQVRYYGYTFGSGTRLTVV.

The chain combines TRBV7-2 with TRBJ1-6; 7 positions match TRBD1. Germline V CDR1 and CDR2: SGHTA, FQGNSA. The CDR3 is made up of 17 amino acids. The J segment lost 5 bases and the V segment lost 5 bases, leaving 12 bases of the junction unmatched. CDR3 sequence reads: CASSKHTTGTDNSPLHF. The CDR3 DNA is TGTGCCAGCAGCAAACATACGACAGGGACGGATAATTCACCCCTCCACTTT.

This clonotype was counted many times. This rearrangement joins TRBV6-2 or TRBV6-3 to TRBJ2-7; perhaps TRBD1 as D (6 bases). Trimming removed 6 bases at V and 0 bases at J, with 12 bases between. This CDR3 contains 14 residues. Per the germline V gene, CDR1 is MNHEY and CDR2 is SVGEGT. DNA of the CDR3: TGTGCCAGCAGACCCCAGGGGAACTCCTACGAGCAGTACTTC. As protein: CASRPQGNSYEQYF.

The chain recombines TRBV9 with TRBJ1-1; the D is unclear. Trimming stripped 3 bases from V and 1 base from J, with 13 bases between. CDR1 and CDR2 (germline): SGDLS, YYNGEE. There are 15 residues in the CDR3. CDR3 loop: CASSGDWAQNTEAFF. For the CDR3, the DNA is TGTGCCAGCAGCGGGGATTGGGCCCAGAACACTGAAGCTTTCTTT.

This clonotype turned up a few times. This rearrangement joins TRBV28 to TRBJ2-7, with D perhaps TRBD1 (5 bases). The V and J ends lost 3 bases and 0 bases respectively, with 15 bases between them. The CDR3 consists of 16 residues. The germline CDR1 and CDR2 sequences are MDHEN and SYDVKM. CDR3 region: CASSFVGLASSYEQYF. Written as DNA, the CDR3 is TGTGCCAGCAGTTTCGTGGGGCTGGCCAGCTCCTACGAGCAGTACTTC.

The chain employs TRBV15 and TRBJ2-2; no firm D call. CDR1 LNHNV and CDR2 YYDKDF come from the germline V gene (reference sequence). Trimming took 3 bases from V and 0 from J, leaving 11 bases between them. The CDR3 length is 16 residues. In DNA, the CDR3 is TGTGCCACCAGCAGGTACCCCACAGCGAACACCGGGGAGCTGTTTTTT. It codes for CATSRYPTANTGELFF.

The rearrangement joins TRBV5-6 to TRBJ1-5; no reliable D call. V was trimmed by 4 bases and J by 7 bases, leaving 9 bases between them. Germline V gene lookup returns CDR1 SGHDT and CDR2 YYEEEE. CDR3 length equals 12 residues. The CDR3 here is CASSIEGQPQHF. CDR3 sequence (DNA): TGTGCCAGCAGCATCGAAGGGCAGCCCCAGCATTTT.

The rearrangement uses TRBV7-9 and TRBJ2-2; D remains ambiguous. CDR3 length equals 14 residues. Trimming took 5 bases from V and 6 from J, leaving 13 bases between them. Germline loops: CDR1 SEHNR, CDR2 FQNEAQ (reference sequence). The CDR3 region is CASSLDLLAGELFF. The CDR3 DNA is TGTGCCAGCAGCCTGGATCTCCTGGCCGGGGAGCTGTTTTTT.

A word on this clonotype: This clone may be a read error of a much larger clone one base away. This sequence joins TRBV7-2 and TRBJ1-4; a weak D match, TRBD1 (5 bases). Germline CDR1 and CDR2: SGHTA and FQGNSA. The CDR3 runs 15 residues. In DNA form, the CDR3 reads TGTCCCAGCAGCTTAACAGGCCCGACTAATGAAAAACTGTTTTTT. It translates to CPSSLTGPTNEKLFF.

This clonotype showed up just a few times. The rearrangement uses TRBV12-3 or TRBV12-4 and TRBJ1-1; D is undetermined. CDR3 length equals 14 residues. Trimming pared 3 bases from V and 1 base from J, leaving 9 bases between. Written as DNA, the CDR3 is TGTGCCAGCAGTTTCCTTGGCCAGAACACTGAAGCTTTCTTT. As protein: CASSFLGQNTEAFF.